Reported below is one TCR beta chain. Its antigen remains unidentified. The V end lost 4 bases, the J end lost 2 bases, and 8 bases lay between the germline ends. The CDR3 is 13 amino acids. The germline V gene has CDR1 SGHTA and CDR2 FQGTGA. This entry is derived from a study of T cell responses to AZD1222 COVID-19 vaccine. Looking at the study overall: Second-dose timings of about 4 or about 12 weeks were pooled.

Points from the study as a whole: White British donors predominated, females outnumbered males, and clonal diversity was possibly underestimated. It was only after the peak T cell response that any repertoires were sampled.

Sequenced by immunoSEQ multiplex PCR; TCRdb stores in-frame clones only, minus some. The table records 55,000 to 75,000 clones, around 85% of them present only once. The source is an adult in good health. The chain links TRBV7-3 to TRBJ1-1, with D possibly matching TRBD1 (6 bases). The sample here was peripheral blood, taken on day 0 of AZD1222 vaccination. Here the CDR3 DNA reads TGTGCCAGCAGCTCAGGGGAAAACACTGAAGCTTTCTTT. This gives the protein CASSSGENTEAFF.